The 17 T cell receptor beta chains listed next were all sequenced from one sample in a study of blood T cell repertoires in COVID-19 (dated by TCRdb to about 2020). To prepare the library, the immunoSEQ multiplex PCR assay was applied. What TCRdb holds here is the immuneACCESS table cut down to in-frame rearrangements. Part of the clones is not present; checked against another copy, under half of the missing clones reflect an unresolved V gene, and the others are unexplained. The sample contains roughly 100,000 clones, about 80% of them found a single time. The leading ten clones occupy 10% of the sample. Source material: peripheral blood. Receptors originate from a man aged 65 to 79 with acute or convalescent COVID-19.

CDR3 in DNA: TGTGCCAGCAGTTTTTTGAGGAAGACCCAGTACTTC. Encoded protein: CASSFLRKTQYF. The chain combines TRBV6-2 or TRBV6-3 with TRBJ2-5; D remains ambiguous. CDR3 length: 12 residues. CDR1 MNHEY and CDR2 SVGEGT come from the germline V gene. Trimming took off 4 bases at V and 6 bases at J, with 9 bases between the two ends.

The chain has TRBV2 and TRBJ1-6; 7 bases line up with TRBD1. The germline V gene encodes CDR1 SNHLY and CDR2 FYNNEI. The CDR3 is made up of 16 amino acids. V lost 7 bases to trimming and J lost 0 bases; unmatched junction nucleotides: 6. The DNA for the CDR3 is TGTGCCAGCAATTCAGGGGGAAGCTCCTATAATTCACCCCTCCACTTT. It codes for CASNSGGSSYNSPLHF.

This chain links TRBV12-3 or TRBV12-4 with TRBJ1-2, with no clear D. Trimming pared 5 bases from V and 3 bases from J, leaving 10 bases between. CDR3 size: 13 residues. This chain's CDR3 is CASSPMRDYGYTF. CDR3 DNA sequence: TGTGCCAGCAGTCCCATGAGAGACTATGGCTACACCTTC.

In nucleotides, the CDR3 is TGTGCCAGCAGTGATGGGACAGGGAGGGAAAAACTGTTTTTT. Protein product: CASSDGTGREKLFF. The genes are TRBV25-1 and TRBJ1-4; 9 bases are a match to TRBD1. The V segment lost 3 bases and the J segment 8 bases; nucleotides outside the gene matches: 4. Germline V gene data show CDR1 as MGHDK and CDR2 as SYGVNS. The CDR3 consists of 14 residues. The full variable domain, with the rest looked up from reference TRBV25-1 and TRBJ1-4, is EADIYQTPRYLVIGTGKKITLECSQTMGHDKMYWYQQDPGMELHLIHYSYGVNSTEKGDLSSESTVSRIRTEHFPLTLESARPSHTSQYLCASSDGTGREKLFFGSGTQLSVL.

The V gene is TRBV9, the J gene TRBJ2-3; 8 bases are a match to TRBD2. The CDR3 totals 15 residues. Germline V gives CDR1 SGDLS, CDR2 YYNGEE. J gave up 1 base and V 4 bases, and 5 bases lay outside the gene matches. The CDR3 DNA follows: TGTGCCAGCAGCTCCGGGGGGGGAGGCACAGATACGCAGTATTTT. Amino acids: CASSSGGGGTDTQYF.

This sequence joins TRBV15 and TRBJ1-2; D is undetermined. Germline V CDR1 and CDR2: LNHNV, YYDKDF (reference sequence). The germline V and J ends were trimmed by 2 bases and 1 base, with 5 bases remaining between them. The CDR3 consists of 13 residues. CDR3 amino acids: CATSRNNNYGYTF. As DNA, the CDR3 is TGTGCCACCAGCAGAAATAATAACTATGGCTACACCTTC.

V and J are TRBV9 and TRBJ1-5; D is perhaps TRBD1 (5 bases). The V gene lost 0 bases and the J gene lost 6 bases, with 10 bases spanning the gap. The CDR3 runs 14 residues. Germline CDR1 reads SGDLS; CDR2 reads YYNGEE. The CDR3 DNA follows: TGTGCCAGCAGCGTAGATAAGGGGTTTCAGCCCCAGCATTTT. Protein product: CASSVDKGFQPQHF.

This clone was observed a single time. The chain recombines TRBV6-6 with TRBJ2-1, with TRBD2 identical over 8 bases. This CDR3 comprises 15 residues. The V and J ends lost 5 bases and 8 bases, in that order; junction bases with no gene match: 11. Germline V gene sequence: CDR1 MNHNY, CDR2 SVGAGI (reference sequence). The CDR3 DNA follows: TGTGCCAGCAGTACTGAGGCGGGAGGTATACATGAGCAGTTCTTC. Its protein is CASSTEAGGIHEQFF.

This clone has just one count. The chain combines TRBV6-5 with TRBJ1-3; 8 bases line up with TRBD1. CDR1 MNHEY and CDR2 SVGAGI come from the germline V gene. The CDR3 length is 14 residues. V lost 7 bases and J lost 4; bases outside the gene matches: 6. As DNA, the CDR3 is TGTGCCAGCACAGCAGGGGGCACGGGAAACACCATATATTTT. Encoded protein: CASTAGGTGNTIYF.

The chain is built from TRBV18 and TRBJ2-1; possibly TRBD1 for D (5 bases). V dropped 2 bases and J dropped 5 bases, with 10 bases sitting between them. Germline CDR1 KGHSH, CDR2 LQKENI. The length of the CDR3 is 14 residues. This chain's CDR3 is CASSPGAVDNEQFF. DNA for the CDR3: TGTGCCAGCTCACCAGGGGCTGTCGACAATGAGCAGTTCTTC.

The rearrangement uses TRBV6-4 and TRBJ1-6; no clear D. The CDR3 has 13 residues. CDR1 is MRHNA, CDR2 SNTAGT, per germline. V was clipped by 4 bases and J by 8 bases, with 9 bases between them. CDR3 in DNA: TGTGCCAGCAGTGCCATCAGTGATTCACCCCTCCACTTT. Protein: CASSAISDSPLHF.

The chain joins TRBV15 to TRBJ1-6; 7 bases match TRBD1. CDR1 is LNHNV, CDR2 YYDKDF, per germline (reference sequence). V dropped 1 base and J dropped 7; count of bases not matched to a gene: 10. CDR3 length equals 17 residues. CDR3 loop: CATSRGETGRQNSPLHF. CDR3 DNA sequence: TGTGCCACCAGCAGAGGGGAGACAGGGAGGCAGAATTCACCCCTCCACTTT. Combining the CDR3 with reference TRBV15 and TRBJ1-6 gives the whole variable domain DAMVIQNPRYQVTQFGKPVTLSCSQTLNHNVMYWYQQKSSQAPKLLFHYYDKDFNNEADTPDNFQSRRPNTSFCFLDIRSPGLGDTAMYLCATSRGETGRQNSPLHFGNGTRLTVT.

This clone came up once. This chain uses TRBV24-1 with TRBJ2-1; 9 bases line up with TRBD1. With 3 bases clipped from V and 10 bases from J, the junction kept 6 bases outside the gene matches. This CDR3 has 14 amino acids. CDR1 and CDR2 (germline): KGHDR, SFDVKD. CDR3 loop: CATSDPGTGREQFF. The CDR3 DNA follows: TGTGCCACCAGTGATCCTGGGACAGGGCGGGAGCAGTTCTTC.

This clone was detected once. This rearrangement joins TRBV21-1 to TRBJ1-1. TRBV21-1 is reported as a pseudogene. The CDR3 extends over 13 amino acids. DNA of the CDR3: TGTGCCAGGCGTGAGGGAGTGAACACTGAAGCTTTCTTT. Protein: CARREGVNTEAFF.

This clone has only a few counts. This chain links TRBV28 with TRBJ1-2; the D gene is possibly TRBD1 (5 bases). Germline V gene sequence: CDR1 MDHEN, CDR2 SYDVKM. This CDR3 region has 15 residues. The V and J ends lost 5 bases and 6 bases respectively, with 19 bases between them. The CDR3 region has the DNA TGTGCCAGCAGTCCATTGATCCAGGGTAGGGATGGCTACACCTTC. Amino acids: CASSPLIQGRDGYTF.

The chain has TRBV15 and TRBJ1-5, with D maybe TRBD1 (6 bases). Trimming shortened V by 1 base and J by 0 bases, and 7 bases separated the two germline ends. Germline V CDR1 and CDR2: LNHNV, YYDKDF (reference sequence). This CDR3 is 15 amino acids long. The CDR3 spells CATSRGTASNQPQHF. The CDR3 DNA sequence: TGTGCCACCAGCAGAGGGACAGCTAGCAATCAGCCCCAGCATTTT.

For this clone: An end of the junction differs from the germline gene, which may be a read error. The DNA of the CDR3 is TGTGCCAGCAGCTTATCTAGCTACGATGAGCAGTTCTTC. Protein product: CASSLSSYDEQFF. The chain uses TRBV11-3 and TRBJ2-1; D might be TRBD2 (5 bases). The V gene's germline CDR1 is SGHNT and CDR2 YENEEA. The CDR3 contains 13 residues.